This passage covers 30 T cell receptor beta chains from one sample sequenced in a study of shared clonotypes between healthy human individuals. The data were produced by immunoSEQ multiplex PCR, yet TCRdb's version contains in-frame clones alone and is incomplete. The sample holds under 2,500,000 clones, nearly 97% seen once. Specimen: naive CD4+ T cells sorted from blood. Described subset: CD45RA+ positively selected. The receptors derive from a man younger than 30 in good health.

This clone was picked up one time. The gene calls are TRBV30 and TRBJ2-1; 7 nucleotides line up with TRBD2. The CDR3 is 13 amino acids. Germline V lookup: CDR1 GTSNPN, CDR2 SVGIG (reference sequence). Trimming at V came to 7 bases and at J to 7 bases, leaving 10 bases not matched to a gene. The CDR3 spells CAYRAGVVNEQFF. The CDR3 coding sequence is TGTGCCTACCGGGCGGGAGTCGTTAATGAGCAGTTCTTC.

The count of this clone is one. V gene TRBV6-8 combines with J gene TRBJ2-7; D remains unclear. Germline CDR1 MNHGY, CDR2 SAAAGT. V dropped 6 bases and J dropped 4 bases, with 10 bases sitting between them. The CDR3 contains 12 residues. The CDR3 sequence: CASRKNVYEQYF. The CDR3, as DNA: TGTGCCAGCAGGAAGAATGTATACGAGCAGTACTTC.

This CDR3 is CASSGYLGFSEQYF. In DNA, the CDR3 is TGTGCCAGCAGCGGGTATCTAGGATTCAGCGAGCAGTACTTC. The gene calls are TRBV9 and TRBJ2-7; D gene unclear. Germline V gene lookup returns CDR1 SGDLS and CDR2 YYNGEE. Trimming pared 3 bases from V and 6 bases from J, leaving 16 bases between. The CDR3 has 14 residues.

The CDR3 DNA sequence: TGTGCCAGCAGTTCCGGACCTCTTATAGATACGCAGTATTTT. Residues: CASSSGPLIDTQYF. This sequence joins TRBV6-5 and TRBJ2-3; D is ambiguous. Germline lookup yields CDR1 MNHEY and CDR2 SVGAGI. V was trimmed by 4 bases and J by 5 bases, leaving 13 bases between them. The CDR3 has 14 residues.

This chain joins TRBV4-3 and TRBJ2-3; the match to TRBD2 covers 14 bases. V dropped 3 bases and J dropped 5; count of bases not matched to a gene: 13. Germline CDR1 and CDR2: LGHNA and YSLEER. The CDR3 spans 19 residues. Here the CDR3 DNA reads TGCGCCAGCAGCCAGCTGGGACTAGCGGGAGTACCTCGGGGAGATACGCAGTATTTT. Its protein is CASSQLGLAGVPRGDTQYF.

The rearrangement uses TRBV28 and TRBJ1-5; 9 bases are a match to TRBD1. Per the germline V gene, CDR1 is MDHEN and CDR2 is SYDVKM. V trimming: 2 bases; J trimming: 4 bases; junction bases outside the gene matches: 6. The CDR3 loop spans 16 amino acids. The CDR3 region is CASSLPQGAQNQPQHF. CDR3 sequence (DNA): TGTGCCAGCAGTTTACCACAGGGGGCGCAAAATCAGCCCCAGCATTTT. Filled out from reference TRBV28 and TRBJ1-5, the complete variable domain reads DVKVTQSSRYLVKRTGEKVFLECVQDMDHENMFWYRQDPGLGLRLIYFSYDVKMKEKGDIPEGYSVSREKKERFSLILESASTNQTSMYLCASSLPQGAQNQPQHFGDGTRLSIL.

Points on this clone: Other nucleotide sequences from this sample produce the same CDR3. V gene TRBV4-1 combines with J gene TRBJ2-5; D not certain. The CDR3 is 15 amino acids. Germline V gene lookup returns CDR1 MGHRA and CDR2 YSYEKL. Trimming shortened V by 0 bases and J by 2 bases, and 10 bases separated the two germline ends. CDR3 nucleotide sequence: TGCGCCAGCAGCCAAGATGTCACCGCTCAAGAGACCCAGTACTTC. Translated, it gives CASSQDVTAQETQYF.

J is TRBJ2-2 and V is TRBV6-4; the D is unclear. The V gene's germline CDR1 is MRHNA and CDR2 SNTAGT. This CDR3 has 13 residues. V lost 3 bases and J 6 bases, leaving 8 bases between the germline ends. DNA for the CDR3: TGTGCCAGCAGTGAAGGCCCCGCCGGGGAGCTGTTTTTT. Its protein is CASSEGPAGELFF.

The chain has TRBV6-1 and TRBJ2-1, with 14 nucleotides matching TRBD2. The junction had 9 bases not matched to a gene; V was cut back by 4 bases and J by 10 bases. CDR3 size: 16 residues. Germline loops: CDR1 MNHNS, CDR2 SASEGT. The CDR3 protein is CASSALGLAGVGEQFF. The CDR3 region has the DNA TGTGCCAGCAGTGCACTGGGACTAGCGGGAGTAGGGGAGCAGTTCTTC.

The chain combines TRBV5-1 with TRBJ1-1; D gene unclear. CDR3 length: 16 residues. Trimming stripped 0 bases from V and 3 bases from J, with 15 bases between. The germline V gene has CDR1 SGHRS and CDR2 YFSETQ. CDR3 DNA: TGCGCCAGCAGCTTGGGTCTCACCAAGTGGGACACTGAAGCTTTCTTT. This gives the protein CASSLGLTKWDTEAFF.

To note about this clone: Different DNA sequences within this sample yield the same CDR3. In DNA, the CDR3 is TGCGCCAGCAGCCCCGGGACAGGCAATTCACCCCTCCACTTT. It codes for CASSPGTGNSPLHF. The chain employs TRBV5-1 and TRBJ1-6; 8 bases agree with TRBD1. J gave up 7 bases and V 4 bases, and 4 bases lay outside the gene matches. CDR3 length equals 14 residues. Germline-derived CDR1 and CDR2 are SGHRS and YFSETQ.

This clone was counted once. The gene calls are TRBV18 and TRBJ1-2, with 7 bases identical to TRBD1. J was trimmed by 8 bases and V by 3 bases; bases with no gene match: 12. Germline CDR1 reads KGHSH; CDR2 reads LQKENI. There are 15 residues in the CDR3. Here the CDR3 DNA reads TGTGCCAGCTCACCCCCGGGACAGCCCTCGCCAGGCTACACCTTC. Protein: CASSPPGQPSPGYTF.

The chain employs TRBV30 and TRBJ2-3; a possible D gene is TRBD2 (5 bases). This CDR3 is 13 amino acids long. From germline, CDR1 is GTSNPN and CDR2 SVGIG (reference sequence). V was trimmed by 5 bases and J by 4 bases, leaving 13 bases between them. The CDR3 DNA reads as TGTGCCTGGCAGAGGGATGGACCAGATACGCAGTATTTT. Translating it yields CAWQRDGPDTQYF.

A single count supports this clone. The chain is built from TRBV28 and TRBJ1-2; D gene unclear. The CDR3 sequence is 13 residues long. CDR1 MDHEN and CDR2 SYDVKM come from the germline V gene. V gave up 6 bases and J gave up 4 bases, with 12 bases separating them. The CDR3 coding sequence is TGTGCCAGCAGGGAATCGGGGAGCTATGGCTACACCTTC. Its protein product is CASRESGSYGYTF.

This rearrangement joins TRBV6-1 to TRBJ2-3; D gene uncertain. CDR1 is MNHNS, CDR2 SASEGT, per germline. Deletions cut 2 bases from V and 9 bases from J, with 9 bases between. The CDR3 is 12 residues long. This chain's CDR3 is CASSESGWTQYF. The DNA for the CDR3 is TGTGCCAGCAGTGAATCAGGATGGACGCAGTATTTT.

The chain uses TRBV4-1 and TRBJ1-6; D gene uncertain. The CDR3 is 14 amino acids. V dropped 1 base and J dropped 8 bases, with 9 bases sitting between them. Germline V gene lookup returns CDR1 MGHRA and CDR2 YSYEKL. The CDR3 region is CASSQVPAYSPLHF. The CDR3 DNA reads as TGCGCCAGCAGCCAAGTCCCAGCTTATTCACCCCTCCACTTT.

The chain joins TRBV6-6 to TRBJ1-1; 7 bases align to TRBD1. The V gene's germline CDR1 is MNHNY and CDR2 SVGAGI (reference sequence). V gave up 4 bases and J gave up 1 base; unmatched junction bases: 6. CDR3 length equals 15 residues. The CDR3 here is CASSSHAGGNTEAFF. CDR3 DNA sequence: TGTGCCAGCAGTTCTCACGCAGGGGGGAACACTGAAGCTTTCTTT.

This chain uses TRBV6-5 with TRBJ1-1; D call uncertain. CDR3 length: 13 amino acids. CDR1 is MNHEY, CDR2 SVGAGI, per germline. V was clipped by 5 bases and J by 5 bases, with 12 bases between them. CDR3 protein: CASSAVQGTEAFF. The CDR3, as DNA: TGTGCCAGCAGTGCGGTCCAAGGGACTGAAGCTTTCTTT.

This clone occurred once. Other nucleotide sequences in the sample specify the same CDR3. The rearrangement joins TRBV5-1 to TRBJ1-1; D call uncertain. Germline V gene sequence: CDR1 SGHRS, CDR2 YFSETQ. V was trimmed by 2 bases and J by 2 bases, leaving 10 bases between them. This CDR3 has 14 residues. The CDR3 sequence is CASSFGGLNTEAFF. In nucleotides, the CDR3 is TGCGCCAGCAGCTTCGGAGGGCTTAACACTGAAGCTTTCTTT.

The rearrangement links TRBV18 to TRBJ2-1, with 12 nucleotides matching TRBD1. The junction had 5 bases not matched to a gene; V was cut back by 3 bases and J by 8 bases. Germline V lookup: CDR1 KGHSH, CDR2 LQKENI. CDR3 length: 15 amino acids. The CDR3 sequence is CASSPGQGALDEQFF. The CDR3, as DNA: TGTGCCAGCTCACCGGGACAGGGGGCCTTAGATGAGCAGTTCTTC.

This chain links TRBV6-5 with TRBJ2-7; 15 nucleotides line up with TRBD2. Germline values: CDR1 MNHEY, CDR2 SVGAGI. With 5 bases clipped from V and 5 bases from J, the junction kept 4 bases outside the gene matches. The CDR3 has 15 residues. This CDR3 reads CASSRGLAGGHEQYF. The DNA of the CDR3 is TGTGCCAGCAGTCGTGGACTAGCGGGAGGGCACGAGCAGTACTTC.

This clone was detected once. The same CDR3 can be traced to other DNA sequences in this sample. The chain combines TRBV28 with TRBJ1-1, with 9 positions matching TRBD1. Losses at the gene ends were 5 bases for V and 2 bases for J; bases not matched to a gene: 6. This CDR3 spans 15 amino acids. The germline gives CDR1 MDHEN, CDR2 SYDVKM. This CDR3 reads CASSPTGQGNTEAFF. CDR3 nucleotide sequence: TGTGCCAGCAGTCCAACGGGACAGGGAAACACTGAAGCTTTCTTT. The full variable domain, its missing parts supplied by reference TRBV28 and TRBJ1-1, is DVKVTQSSRYLVKRTGEKVFLECVQDMDHENMFWYRQDPGLGLRLIYFSYDVKMKEKGDIPEGYSVSREKKERFSLILESASTNQTSMYLCASSPTGQGNTEAFFGQGTRLTVV.

This clone was recorded once. Other nucleotide sequences in the sample specify the same CDR3. The chain is built from TRBV6-6 and TRBJ1-2; the D gene is possibly TRBD1 (6 bases). CDR1 is MNHNY and CDR2 is SVGAGI in the germline V gene (reference sequence). Deletions cut 4 bases from V and 1 base from J, with 7 bases between. CDR3 length: 13 residues. Here the CDR3 DNA reads TGTGCCAGCAGTTTGGACAGTAACTATGGCTACACCTTC. It is translated as CASSLDSNYGYTF.

The chain recombines TRBV11-2 with TRBJ2-7; TRBD2 is a possible D gene (5 bases). From germline, CDR1 is SGHAT and CDR2 FQNNGV. This CDR3 is 14 amino acids long. V was cut by 1 base and J by 2 bases, with 9 bases left in between. The CDR3 sequence is CASSLGRIPYEQYF. CDR3 sequence (DNA): TGTGCCAGCAGCTTAGGGAGGATCCCCTACGAGCAGTACTTC.

This rearrangement joins TRBV5-4 to TRBJ1-2, with D possibly being TRBD1 (5 bases). Trimming shortened V by 2 bases and J by 12 bases, and 17 bases separated the two germline ends. This CDR3 is 13 amino acids long. CDR1 SGHNT and CDR2 YYREEE come from the germline V gene (reference sequence). Here the CDR3 DNA reads TGTGCCAGCAGCTTCGGGCAGGGCGGGTTGGACACCTTC. Translation gives CASSFGQGGLDTF. Drawing the rest from reference TRBV5-4 and TRBJ1-2, the complete variable domain is ETGVTQSPTHLIKTRGQQVTLRCSSQSGHNTVSWYQQALGQGPQFIFQYYREEENGRGNFPPRFSGLQFPNYSSELNVNALELDDSALYLCASSFGQGGLDTFGSGTRLTVV.

The rearrangement joins TRBV2 to TRBJ2-1; unclear D gene. The CDR3 has 10 amino acids. The V end lost 2 bases, the J end lost 12 bases, and 5 bases lay between the germline ends. Germline lookup yields CDR1 SNHLY and CDR2 FYNNEI. CDR3 nucleotides: TGTGCCAGCAGTGAAACGGTGCAGTTCTTC. Its protein is CASSETVQFF.

Note on this clone: Additional DNA sequences in this sample encode the identical CDR3. The DNA for the CDR3 is TGTGCCAGCAGTGAAAGAGGCCCTGAGCAGTTCTTC. Amino acids: CASSERGPEQFF. The V gene is TRBV2, the J gene TRBJ2-1; D gene uncertain. The ends were cut back, 2 bases at V and 9 bases at J, with 8 bases in the middle. There are 12 residues in the CDR3. Germline CDR1 reads SNHLY; CDR2 reads FYNNEI.

This clone was recorded once. The chain is built from TRBV5-1 and TRBJ2-1, with 8 bases fitting TRBD1. This CDR3 has 16 amino acids. Unmatched junction bases numbered 11, after V lost 8 bases and J lost 1 base. CDR1 and CDR2 (germline): SGHRS, YFSETQ. CDR3 sequence: CARTNHRDRSYNEQFF. CDR3 sequence (DNA): TGCGCCAGAACGAATCACCGGGACAGGTCCTACAATGAGCAGTTCTTC.

The chain couples TRBV6-1 to TRBJ2-7, with no clear D. Per the germline V gene, CDR1 is MNHNS and CDR2 is SASEGT. CDR3 length: 14 amino acids. The germline V and J ends were trimmed by 0 bases and 7 bases, with 13 bases remaining between them. The CDR3 is CASSEARLLEEQYF. The CDR3 DNA follows: TGTGCCAGCAGTGAAGCGAGACTCCTGGAGGAGCAGTACTTC.

This chain uses TRBV10-3 with TRBJ1-2; weak D call: TRBD1 (6 bases). Per the germline V gene, CDR1 is ENHRY and CDR2 is SYGVKD. The CDR3 sequence is 13 residues long. The V gene lost 3 bases and the J gene lost 5 bases, with 10 bases spanning the gap. In nucleotides, the CDR3 is TGTGCCATCAGTGACAGGGGATTTTATGGCTACACCTTC. The encoded protein is CAISDRGFYGYTF.